The 32 T cell receptor beta chains below were found in one sample sequenced in a study of human T cells and chemical hapten exposure. Using its own MiXCR run on the RACE reads, TCRdb lists one record per CDR3 protein. The sample carries about 42,000 distinct CDR3 sequences, around an eighth recorded once. Sample time point: pre-sensitization, week 0. This sample's treatment: therapeutic diphenylcyclopropenone sensitization with weekly scalp DPC. The sample in question was whole blood, obtained in connection with sensitization to the hapten diphenylcyclopropenone (DPC). Source of these receptors: a woman younger than 45 with alopecia areata. Some clones in this sample may be carry-over from other donors' samples.

This clonotype was observed many times. The rearrangement uses TRBV30 and TRBJ1-5; D remains ambiguous. In germline, CDR1 is GTSNPN, CDR2 SVGIG (reference sequence). V was trimmed by 0 bases and J by 7 bases, leaving 10 bases between them. There are 13 residues in the CDR3. The CDR3: CAWSVSEWQPQHF. In nucleotides, the CDR3 is TGTGCCTGGAGTGTAAGCGAGTGGCAGCCCCAGCATTTT. The variable domain in full, completed from reference TRBV30 and TRBJ1-5, reads SQTIHQWPATLVQPVGSPLSLECTVEGTSNPNLYWYRQAAGRGLQLLFYSVGIGQISSEVPQNLSASRPQDRQFILSSKKLLLSDSGFYLCAWSVSEWQPQHFGDGTRLSIL.

The sample holds many counts of this clonotype. The chain joins TRBV29-1 to TRBJ2-3; unclear D gene. The V gene lost 4 bases and the J gene lost 6 bases, with 8 bases spanning the gap. Germline CDR1 is SQVTM and CDR2 is ANQGSEA. The CDR3 runs 11 residues. The CDR3 DNA follows: TGCAGCGTTGGGCTATCGGATACGCAGTATTTT. The encoded protein is CSVGLSDTQYF.

This clonotype was counted only a few times. The CDR3, as DNA: TGTGCCTGGAGTACAGGGGCCCCCTCCTACGAGCAGTACTTC. This gives the protein CAWSTGAPSYEQYF. The V gene is TRBV30, the J gene TRBJ2-7; TRBD1 matches 7 bases. Germline loops: CDR1 GTSNPN, CDR2 SVGIG (reference sequence). V shed 2 bases and J 0 bases; nucleotides not matched to a gene: 4. The CDR3 is 14 amino acids.

This clonotype was observed a handful of times. V usage is TRBV12-3 or TRBV12-4 and J usage is TRBJ1-6, with a weak D call TRBD1 (6 bases). The ends were cut back, 1 base at V and 6 bases at J, with 13 bases in the middle. The CDR3 sequence is 16 residues long. The CDR3 spells CASSLEGGARNSPLHF. CDR3 DNA sequence: TGTGCCAGCAGTTTAGAGGGGGGCGCACGTAATTCACCCCTCCACTTT.

This clonotype was recorded at least ten times. CDR3: CSARGGLEFNEQFF. The CDR3, as DNA: TGCAGTGCTAGAGGGGGACTAGAGTTCAATGAGCAGTTCTTC. The chain uses TRBV20-1 and TRBJ2-1; 8 positions agree with TRBD2. Germline trimming cut 1 base from V and 6 bases from J; bases unmatched to any gene: 5. Germline CDR1 and CDR2: DFQATT and SNEGSKA (reference sequence). This CDR3 is built from 14 residues.

The CDR3 spells CASSQDRDRANQPQHF. Written as DNA, the CDR3 is TGTGCCAGCAGCCAAGATAGGGACAGGGCCAATCAGCCCCAGCATTTT. The J gene is TRBJ1-5, the V gene TRBV4-2, with 9 bases aligning to TRBD1. This CDR3 region has 16 residues. Germline V gene data show CDR1 as LGHNA and CDR2 as YNFKEQ. Germline trimming cut 0 bases from V and 3 bases from J; bases unmatched to any gene: 3.

The sample holds many counts of this clonotype. The CDR3 here is CASSPGTSGRGEQYF. The CDR3 DNA reads TGTGCCAGCTCACCCGGGACTAGCGGGAGAGGCGAGCAGTACTTC. The V call is TRBV18, the J call TRBJ2-7, with 14 bases aligning to TRBD2. J was trimmed by 6 bases and V by 3 bases; bases with no gene match: 4. CDR1 is KGHSH, CDR2 LQKENI, per germline. The CDR3 has 15 amino acids.

This clonotype was seen more than once but under ten times. The J gene is TRBJ2-3, the V gene TRBV18, with TRBD1 matching 8 bases. The V gene's germline CDR1 is KGHSH and CDR2 LQKENI. With V trimmed by 1 base and J by 7 bases, 16 bases remained unmatched. The CDR3 is 18 residues long. The CDR3 region has the DNA TGTGCCAGCTCACCACGGTATCAAGGACAGGGTTCATTGAATACGCAGTATTTT. It specifies CASSPRYQGQGSLNTQYF.

This clonotype was picked up a small number of times. This chain links TRBV2 with TRBJ2-1; TRBD2 aligns across 9 bases. The V and J ends lost 9 bases and 8 bases, in that order; junction bases with no gene match: 14. Germline values: CDR1 SNHLY, CDR2 FYNNEI. CDR3 length equals 15 residues. The CDR3 DNA reads TGTGCCAGTGGACTAGCGACGATCGACGAGCATGAGCAGTTCTTC. Protein sequence: CASGLATIDEHEQFF.

This clonotype was detected a few times. The chain carries TRBV9 and TRBJ2-7; weak D call: TRBD2 (6 bases). Deletions cut 0 bases from V and 1 base from J, with 8 bases between. From germline, CDR1 is SGDLS and CDR2 YYNGEE. The CDR3 contains 14 residues. This CDR3 reads CASSVAEGSYEQYF. In DNA form, the CDR3 reads TGTGCCAGCAGCGTAGCGGAGGGGTCCTACGAGCAGTACTTC.

This clonotype has more than one count but fewer than ten. This rearrangement joins TRBV28 to TRBJ2-5; D is possibly TRBD2 (5 bases). The CDR3 sequence is 13 residues long. Germline CDR1 and CDR2: MDHEN and SYDVKM. V lost 1 base, J lost 4 bases, and 7 bases lay in between. The CDR3 nucleotides are TGTGCCAGCAGTTTATCCCGGGGAGAGACCCAGTACTTC. Translation: CASSLSRGETQYF. Full variable domain (rest looked up from reference TRBV28 and TRBJ2-5): DVKVTQSSRYLVKRTGEKVFLECVQDMDHENMFWYRQDPGLGLRLIYFSYDVKMKEKGDIPEGYSVSREKKERFSLILESASTNQTSMYLCASSLSRGETQYFGPGTRLLVL.

At least ten counts were recorded for this clonotype. V and J are TRBV6-2 or TRBV6-3 and TRBJ2-3; TRBD2 matches 8 bases. The CDR3 is 17 amino acids. Germline V lookup: CDR1 MNHEY, CDR2 SVGEGT. J gave up 0 bases and V 4 bases, and 9 bases lay outside the gene matches. CDR3 sequence: CASSSPLASGSTDTQYF. For the CDR3, the DNA is TGTGCCAGCAGTTCCCCCTTGGCTAGCGGGAGCACAGATACGCAGTATTTT.

This clonotype was seen many times. In DNA form, the CDR3 reads TGTGCCAGCAGCTTAACTTGGGGATCAGATACGCAGTATTTT. This gives the protein CASSLTWGSDTQYF. The chain couples TRBV7-3 to TRBJ2-3, with no clear D. CDR3 length: 14 residues. Germline lookup yields CDR1 SGHTA and CDR2 FQGTGA. V lost 0 bases and J lost 4, with 8 bases in between.

The V gene is TRBV9, the J gene TRBJ2-1; D unresolved. The V gene's germline CDR1 is SGDLS and CDR2 YYNGEE. V shed 0 bases and J shed 3 bases, with 7 bases lying between them. There are 14 residues in the CDR3. As DNA, the CDR3 is TGTGCCAGCAGCGTAGGGGCTATCTACAATGAGCAGTTCTTC. As protein: CASSVGAIYNEQFF.

This sequence joins TRBV6-4 and TRBJ1-5; D may be TRBD1 (5 bases). CDR3 length equals 13 residues. V dropped 6 bases and J dropped 8 bases, with 14 bases sitting between them. Germline V gene lookup returns CDR1 MRHNA and CDR2 SNTAGT. CDR3 region: CASSPDGGEPQHF. DNA for the CDR3: TGTGCCAGCAGCCCCGACGGGGGGGAGCCCCAGCATTTT.

This clonotype was counted ten times or more. The chain combines TRBV9 with TRBJ2-3; the match to TRBD2 covers 9 bases. CDR3 length equals 14 residues. Germline loops: CDR1 SGDLS, CDR2 YYNGEE. After removal of 4 bases from V and 3 bases from J, the junction contained 3 bases not matched to a gene. DNA of the CDR3: TGTGCCAGCAGCATTAGCGGGAGTACAGATACGCAGTATTTT. Its translation is CASSISGSTDTQYF.

This clonotype was detected a few times. The chain employs TRBV6-2 or TRBV6-3 and TRBJ2-1, with 11 bases lining up with TRBD2. The CDR3 contains 15 residues. The trim removed 4 bases at V and 8 bases at J, leaving 7 bases unmatched. Germline V gene lookup returns CDR1 MNHEY and CDR2 SVGEGT. DNA of the CDR3: TGTGCCAGCAGTTCCCTTACTAGCGGGAGCGATGAGCAGTTCTTC. Protein sequence: CASSSLTSGSDEQFF.

V gene TRBV2 combines with J gene TRBJ1-5; 7 bases map to TRBD1. The CDR3 is made up of 15 amino acids. V gave up 8 bases and J gave up 3 bases; unmatched junction bases: 10. The germline V gene has CDR1 SNHLY and CDR2 FYNNEI. The CDR3 bases are TGTGCCAGCGCATTCCGGGGGACAGACAATCAGCCCCAGCATTTT. This codes for CASAFRGTDNQPQHF.

This clonotype was seen a handful of times. The CDR3 DNA follows: TGCGCCAGCAGCTTACGACAGAACTACGAGCAGTACTTC. It encodes CASSLRQNYEQYF. The chain recombines TRBV5-1 with TRBJ2-7, with D possibly TRBD1 on 5 matching bases. Trimming left V 2 bases short and J 3 bases short, with 9 bases between. The CDR3 length is 13 residues. In germline, CDR1 is SGHRS, CDR2 YFSETQ.

This clonotype has a handful of counts. The V call is TRBV5-4, the J call TRBJ2-7; TRBD2 matches 7 bases. CDR3 length: 16 residues. Germline loops: CDR1 SGHNT, CDR2 YYREEE (reference sequence). V shed 4 bases, J shed 0 bases, and the junction held 10 bases outside the gene matches. The CDR3 reads CASSQGVGLSSYEQYF. The CDR3 DNA reads as TGTGCCAGCAGCCAGGGAGTGGGACTAAGCTCCTACGAGCAGTACTTC.

This clonotype appeared many times. The chain employs TRBV6-2 or TRBV6-3 and TRBJ2-1; TRBD2 agrees at 8 bases. This CDR3 spans 14 amino acids. V dropped 8 bases and J dropped 10; count of bases not matched to a gene: 13. Germline CDR1 is MNHEY and CDR2 is SVGEGT. CDR3 coding DNA: TGTGCCAGCGGGAGGGCGAGCGGGAGACAGGAGCAGTTCTTC. This translates into CASGRASGRQEQFF.

In this sample, this clonotype turned up a few times. The chain joins TRBV7-9 to TRBJ2-1; D is unclear. This CDR3 spans 15 amino acids. Trimming cost V 3 bases and J 0 bases, with 9 bases left between them. Germline CDR1 SEHNR, CDR2 FQNEAQ (reference sequence). CDR3 in amino acids: CASSFFPPSYNEQFF. The CDR3 region has the DNA TGTGCCAGCAGCTTTTTCCCCCCCTCCTACAATGAGCAGTTCTTC.

The V and J genes are TRBV28 and TRBJ1-2, with 9 bases aligning to TRBD1. This CDR3 is built from 14 residues. V lost 2 bases, J lost 11 bases, and 9 bases stayed unmatched. From germline, CDR1 is MDHEN and CDR2 SYDVKM. The CDR3 coding sequence is TGTGCCAGCAGTTTAAGGGACAGGGTAGGAGGATACACCTTC. It specifies CASSLRDRVGGYTF.

The J gene is TRBJ2-4, the V gene TRBV29-1, with 9 bases identical to TRBD2. Germline lookup yields CDR1 SQVTM and CDR2 ANQGSEA. This CDR3 has 19 amino acids. V lost 2 bases and J lost 0; bases outside the gene matches: 14. The CDR3 nucleotides are TGCAGCGTTGAATCAGGTAGTAGCGGGAGATCTAAAGCCAAAAACATTCAGTACTTC. Protein: CSVESGSSGRSKAKNIQYF.

V is TRBV9 and J is TRBJ2-1, with TRBD1 matching 9 bases. Germline assignment: CDR1 SGDLS and CDR2 YYNGEE. The CDR3 sequence is 14 residues long. With 3 bases clipped from V and 4 bases from J, the junction kept 2 bases outside the gene matches. This CDR3 reads CASSGDRGYNEQFF. CDR3 sequence (DNA): TGTGCCAGCAGCGGAGACAGGGGGTACAATGAGCAGTTCTTC. The variable domain in full, with the rest retrieved from reference TRBV9 and TRBJ2-1, is DSGVTQTPKHLITATGQRVTLRCSPRSGDLSVYWYQQSLDQGLQFLIQYYNGEERAKGNILERFSAQQFPDLHSELNLSSLELGDSALYFCASSGDRGYNEQFFGPGTRLTVL.

The chain employs TRBV27 and TRBJ1-1; 7 nucleotides match TRBD1. Germline trimming cut 5 bases from V and 0 bases from J; bases unmatched to any gene: 9. Germline assignment: CDR1 MNHEY and CDR2 SMNVEV (reference sequence). The CDR3 contains 16 residues. CDR3 nucleotide sequence: TGTGCCAGCAGTAGAATCGCGGGACAGTTGAACACTGAAGCTTTCTTT. Its protein product is CASSRIAGQLNTEAFF.

This clonotype occurred a few times. The J gene is TRBJ2-1, the V gene TRBV7-2; TRBD2 aligns across 16 bases. V was pared by 1 base and J by 7 bases, with 7 bases of the junction left unmatched. Germline-derived CDR1 and CDR2 are SGHTA and FQGNSA. The CDR3 runs to 18 residues. The chain's CDR3 is CASSLDGWGLAGGNEQFF. As DNA, the CDR3 is TGTGCCAGCAGCTTAGATGGATGGGGACTAGCGGGAGGGAATGAGCAGTTCTTC.

This clonotype was observed a handful of times. J is TRBJ2-2 and V is TRBV4-3; 8 bases fit TRBD1. The CDR3 covers 18 residues. Germline CDR1 is LGHNA and CDR2 is YSLEER. V gave up 0 bases and J gave up 6 bases; unmatched junction bases: 12. The CDR3 loop is CASSQDRLRTGFAGELFF. CDR3 DNA: TGCGCCAGCAGCCAAGACAGACTTCGGACAGGGTTTGCCGGGGAGCTGTTTTTT.

The chain joins TRBV20-1 to TRBJ1-1; no clear D. The V end lost 0 bases, the J end lost 12 bases, and 23 bases lay between the germline ends. Germline values: CDR1 DFQATT, CDR2 SNEGSKA (reference sequence). This CDR3 spans 15 amino acids. DNA for the CDR3: TGCAGTGCTAGAGATTCGCATCGGCCGGGTGGTAAAACTTTCTTT. It specifies CSARDSHRPGGKTFF.

The CDR3 nucleotides read TGTGCCAGCAGTGACCCAGATACGCAGTATTTT. Translation: CASSDPDTQYF. The V and J genes are TRBV6-4 and TRBJ2-3, with D unresolved. The length of the CDR3 is 11 residues. The V and J ends lost 2 bases and 4 bases respectively, with 1 base between them. Germline CDR1 and CDR2: MRHNA and SNTAGT.

This clonotype was seen a handful of times. One end of the junction varies from germline; a read error may be responsible. This chain connects TRBV7-7 to TRBJ2-1; TRBD2 matches at 8 bases. Germline CDR1 reads SSHAT; CDR2 reads FNYEAQ (reference sequence). CDR3 size: 21 residues. The CDR3 region is CASSLEWPGLGLSGSYNEQFF. The CDR3 nucleotides are TGTGCTAGCAGCTTAGAATGGCCGGGACTAGGGCTCTCCGGCTCCTACAATGAGCAGTTCTTC.

This clonotype was counted a few times. The V call is TRBV2, the J call TRBJ2-1; the match to TRBD2 covers 12 bases. Germline lookup yields CDR1 SNHLY and CDR2 FYNNEI. The trim removed 4 bases at V and 6 bases at J, leaving 7 bases unmatched. CDR3 length: 16 residues. CDR3 sequence reads: CASSVSASGRANEQFF. The DNA of the CDR3 is TGTGCCAGCAGTGTGTCGGCTAGCGGGAGGGCCAATGAGCAGTTCTTC. The full variable domain, completed using reference TRBV2 and TRBJ2-1, is EPEVTQTPSHQVTQMGQEVILRCVPISNHLYFYWYRQILGQKVEFLVSFYNNEISEKSEIFDDQFSVERPDGSNFTLKIRSTKLEDSAMYFCASSVSASGRANEQFFGPGTRLTVL.